These T cell receptor beta chains were read from a single sample in a study of blood T cell repertoires in COVID-19. Profiling relied on immunoSEQ multiplex PCR, and the TCRdb table lists in-frame clones only, not all of them. This sample has some 170,000 clones, with roughly 81% found just once. The sample was peripheral blood. These receptors were collected from a man in his forties or fifties with acute or convalescent COVID-19. Each CDR3 is given with its conserved first and last residue. Each record gives: J gene, clone size, V gene, D gene, CDR3 DNA, CDR3 protein. The D gene is left open where the match is weak. Rows give clone size only sometimes, using once, few, many, or a class for an expanded clone.

J: TRBJ2-2; size: -; V: TRBV5-1; D: -; DNA: TGCGCCAGCAGCCCGTGGCAGGGGTCTCCCGGGGAGCTGTTTTTT; CDR3: CASSPWQGSPGELFF
J: TRBJ1-2; size: -; V: TRBV6-5; D: -; DNA: TGTGCCAGCACCGACGGGGGGGGTATTGTCGGCTACACCTTC; CDR3: CASTDGGGIVGYTF
J: TRBJ2-5; size: once; V: TRBV5-4; D: -; DNA: TGTGCCAGCAGCTCACAGTTTGAGACCCAGTACTTC; CDR3: CASSSQFETQYF
J: TRBJ1-2; size: -; V: TRBV27; D: TRBD1; DNA: TGTGCCAGCAGTTTTAACCCGACAGGGGATTTCGGCTACACCTTC; CDR3: CASSFNPTGDFGYTF
J: TRBJ1-6; size: -; V: TRBV28; D: -; DNA: TGTGCCAGCAGTTTTGATAGAGAGGGTTCACCCCTCCACTTT; CDR3: CASSFDREGSPLHF
J: TRBJ1-1; size: -; V: TRBV11-1; D: -; DNA: TGTGCCAGCAGCTTAGCGGTGGCGAACACTGAAGCTTTCTTT; CDR3: CASSLAVANTEAFF
J: TRBJ1-1; size: once; V: TRBV2; D: TRBD1; DNA: TGTGCCAGCAGTGCTTCCGAGACAGGGGGCAAGGCTTTCTTT; CDR3: CASSASETGGKAFF
J: TRBJ1-2; size: -; V: TRBV6-1; D: TRBD1; DNA: TGTGCCAGCAGTGAAGCAACGCCGGGACAGGGTTCTGGCTACACCTTC; CDR3: CASSEATPGQGSGYTF
J: TRBJ1-2; size: -; V: TRBV12-3/TRBV12-4; D: -; DNA: TGTGCCAGCAGCCCGAGTACTAACTATGGCTACACCTTC; CDR3: CASSPSTNYGYTF
J: TRBJ2-7; size: -; V: TRBV5-1; D: -; DNA: TGCGCCAGCAGCAAAGACAGCGTCAGCTACGAGCAGTACTTC; CDR3: CASSKDSVSYEQYF
J: TRBJ1-1; size: -; V: TRBV7-9; D: -; DNA: TGTGCCAGCAGCTTAGTAGGGAGGGACACTGAAGCTTTCTTT; CDR3: CASSLVGRDTEAFF
J: TRBJ1-3; size: -; V: TRBV6-2/TRBV6-3; D: -; DNA: TGTGCCAGCAGCCGAAGCGACAGCGTGAGAGGAAACACCATATATTTT; CDR3: CASSRSDSVRGNTIYF
J: TRBJ2-3; size: -; V: TRBV5-1; D: TRBD2; DNA: TGCGCCAGCGGGCTATCGACTAGCGGAGATACGCAGTATTTT; CDR3: CASGLSTSGDTQYF